Detailed here is one TCR beta chain. This sample is drawn from a study of blood T cell repertoires in COVID-19. Overall study: Samples representing acute and convalescent COVID-19 were sourced from the United States, Italy and Spain. In each case, the material was cDNA or gDNA derived from T cells, B-cell-depleted T cells, or PBMCs.

Source study methods: Amplification with reference gene primers provided the estimates of nucleated cell counts. The assay was immunoSEQ multiplex PCR, and TCRdb's table has in-frame clones only and misses some. V, J and clone size reflect that table, while D and trimming were determined from the DNA. The sample carries fewer than 150,000 clones, approximately 70% recorded once. The sequencing sample was made of peripheral blood. The sequence was obtained from a human donor with acute or convalescent COVID-19. The donor label of this sample is uncertain.

Here the CDR3 DNA reads TGTGCCAGCAGCCAAGTTATAGGGGGCCACGGTTCACCCCTCCACTTT. Its translation: CASSQVIGGHGSPLHF. The chain employs TRBV3-1 (or the pseudogene TRBV3-2) and TRBJ1-6, with 7 bases matching TRBD1. Unmatched junction bases numbered 9, after V lost 1 base and J lost 9 bases. From germline, CDR1 is LGHDT and CDR2 YNNKEL (reference sequence). The CDR3 covers 16 residues.